This T cell receptor beta chain came from a study of graft-versus-host responses after intestinal transplantation. Study context: Recipients received multivisceral, liver-intestinal, or isolated intestinal transplants. The whole recipient group had anti-thymocyte globulin induction followed by tacrolimus and steroids for roughly three years.

The study's findings and limits: GvH clone levels peaked in circulation, and this peak was associated with early post-transplant HvG declines. GvH clones appeared in recipient marrow, some first in ileum or blood.

Profiled with immunoSEQ multiplex PCR; TCRdb holds only in-frame clones, not every one. The sample lists more than 50,000 clones; around 91% were seen once. Points on this clone: No antigen is known for it.

This clonotype was obtained from a human patient who received an intestinal transplant, so some T cells may come from the graft donor. The source material was PBMCs, sampled 118 to 130 days after intestinal transplantation.

The CDR3 is CASSQDLRMFF. The CDR3 DNA follows: TGCGCCAGCAGCCAAGATCTACGTATGTTCTTC. The genes are TRBV4-1 and TRBJ2-1, with D hard to call. The V and J ends lost 0 bases and 15 bases respectively, with 9 bases between them. CDR1 is MGHRA and CDR2 is YSYEKL in the germline V gene. CDR3 length: 11 residues.